The entry below describes one T cell receptor beta chain. The data stem from a study of blood T cell repertoires in COVID-19. Study-level information: The United States, Italy and Spain were the sources of the acute and convalescent COVID-19 samples.

Original data processing: It was from reference gene primer amplification that nucleated cell counts were estimated. Assay: immunoSEQ multiplex PCR; the TCRdb copy retains only in-frame clones and omits some. Clone size and the V and J calls come from that table; the DNA yielded D and trimming. The sample includes tens of thousands of clones, about 86% of them seen just once. Germline V gene sequence: CDR1 MNHEY, CDR2 SVGAGI. The trim removed 4 bases at V and 0 bases at J, leaving 6 bases unmatched. CDR3 length equals 16 residues. The gene calls are TRBV6-5 and TRBJ1-5; TRBD1 agrees at 7 bases. The receptor was derived from an elderly man with active COVID-19. Sequencing input: peripheral blood. CDR3 residues: CASSSRGDLSNQPQHF. The CDR3 region has the DNA TGTGCCAGCAGTTCCAGGGGGGATCTTAGCAATCAGCCCCAGCATTTT.